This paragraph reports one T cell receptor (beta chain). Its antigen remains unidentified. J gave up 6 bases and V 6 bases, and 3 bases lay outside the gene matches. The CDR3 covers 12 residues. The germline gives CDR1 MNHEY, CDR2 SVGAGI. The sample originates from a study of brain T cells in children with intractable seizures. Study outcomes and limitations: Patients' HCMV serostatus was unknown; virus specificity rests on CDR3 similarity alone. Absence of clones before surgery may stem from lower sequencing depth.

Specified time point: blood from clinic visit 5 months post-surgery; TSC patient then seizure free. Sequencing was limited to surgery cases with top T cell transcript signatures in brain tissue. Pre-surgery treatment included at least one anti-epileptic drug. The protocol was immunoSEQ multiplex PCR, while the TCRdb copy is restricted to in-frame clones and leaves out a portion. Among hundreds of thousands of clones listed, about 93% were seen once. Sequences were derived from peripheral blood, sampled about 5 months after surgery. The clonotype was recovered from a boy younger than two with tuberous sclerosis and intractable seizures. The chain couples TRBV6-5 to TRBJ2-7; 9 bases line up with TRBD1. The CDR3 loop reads CASRGQGREQYF. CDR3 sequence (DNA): TGTGCCAGCAGGGGACAGGGCCGCGAGCAGTACTTC.